One and the same sample provided the 11 T cell receptor beta chains below, sequenced in a study of T cell responses to AZD1222 COVID-19 vaccine. The data were produced by immunoSEQ multiplex PCR, yet TCRdb's version contains in-frame clones alone and is incomplete. In the table there are 200,000 or so clones, about nine tenths of which are singletons. Sequenced here: peripheral blood, sampled on day 0 of MenACWY control vaccination. All receptors come from an adult in good health.

The V call is TRBV11-2, the J call TRBJ1-5; D is ambiguous. Germline CDR1 is SGHAT and CDR2 is FQNNGV. The V and J ends lost 5 bases and 6 bases respectively, with 11 bases between them. The length of the CDR3 is 13 residues. The CDR3: CASSPGRGQPQHF. CDR3 sequence (DNA): TGTGCCAGCAGCCCGGGCCGGGGTCAGCCCCAGCATTTT.

This chain links TRBV30 with TRBJ2-7; 7 bases are a match to TRBD1. J lost 0 bases, V lost 1 base, and 6 bases had no gene match. The germline CDR1 and CDR2 sequences are GTSNPN and SVGIG (reference sequence). The CDR3 extends over 15 amino acids. In DNA form, the CDR3 reads TGTGCCTGGAGTGAACCGGGACAGAGCTCCTACGAGCAGTACTTC. This codes for CAWSEPGQSSYEQYF.

The chain is built from TRBV2 and TRBJ2-7; D not resolved. This CDR3 is 16 amino acids long. V was shortened by 3 bases and J by 2 bases, with 17 bases between the two germline ends. The V gene's germline CDR1 is SNHLY and CDR2 FYNNEI. DNA of the CDR3: TGTGCCAGCAGTGATTTTCCCACCTACGAGGCCTACGAGCAGTACTTC. Translation: CASSDFPTYEAYEQYF.

The V and J genes are TRBV5-6 and TRBJ1-3; D is ambiguous. Germline V gene sequence: CDR1 SGHDT, CDR2 YYEEEE. The ends were cut back, 0 bases at V and 4 bases at J, with 5 bases in the middle. This CDR3 is built from 13 residues. The CDR3 nucleotides read TGTGCCAGCAGCTTGGTTCTGGGAAACACCATATATTTT. This sequence encodes CASSLVLGNTIYF.

V gene TRBV6-5 combines with J gene TRBJ1-2; perhaps TRBD1 as D (5 bases). Trimming removed 0 bases from V and 2 bases from J, with 7 bases in between. Germline assignment: CDR1 MNHEY and CDR2 SVGAGI. The CDR3 length is 14 residues. The CDR3 DNA reads as TGTGCCAGCAGTTACTCGAAGGGGAACTATGGCTACACCTTC. It translates to CASSYSKGNYGYTF.

The DNA for the CDR3 is TGTGCCAGCAGCCGTGGGACAGGGCCTGAAAAACTGTTTTTT. Its translation: CASSRGTGPEKLFF. The rearrangement joins TRBV6-2 or TRBV6-3 to TRBJ1-4; TRBD1 matches 9 bases. The ends lost 6 bases at V and 7 bases at J; junction bases unmatched: 6. The germline gives CDR1 MNHEY, CDR2 SVGEGT. CDR3 length: 14 amino acids.

The chain links TRBV5-1 to TRBJ2-3, with TRBD2 as a possible D gene (6 bases). V was shortened by 4 bases and J by 3 bases, with 18 bases between the two germline ends. The length of the CDR3 is 16 residues. Germline V gives CDR1 SGHRS, CDR2 YFSETQ. CDR3 amino acids: CASSPGGGITTDTQYF. The CDR3 coding sequence is TGCGCCAGCAGCCCGGGTGGGGGGATCACAACAGATACGCAGTATTTT.

This chain joins TRBV28 and TRBJ2-7; tentative D call: TRBD2 (6 bases). Germline assignment: CDR1 MDHEN and CDR2 SYDVKM. The CDR3 covers 17 residues. V lost 6 bases and J lost 7, with 28 bases in between. The CDR3: CASSSGKGGFGKPEQYF. CDR3 sequence (DNA): TGTGCCAGCAGCTCGGGGAAAGGAGGGTTTGGGAAACCGGAGCAGTACTTC.

The chain is built from TRBV2 and TRBJ1-1; D unclear. Per the germline V gene, CDR1 is SNHLY and CDR2 is FYNNEI. This CDR3 spans 13 amino acids. V was shortened by 5 bases and J by 3 bases, with 10 bases between the two germline ends. CDR3 region: CASSSQVDTEAFF. In DNA form, the CDR3 reads TGTGCCAGCAGTTCCCAGGTGGACACTGAAGCTTTCTTT. Full variable domain (outside the CDR3, taken from reference TRBV2 and TRBJ1-1): EPEVTQTPSHQVTQMGQEVILRCVPISNHLYFYWYRQILGQKVEFLVSFYNNEISEKSEIFDDQFSVERPDGSNFTLKIRSTKLEDSAMYFCASSSQVDTEAFFGQGTRLTVV.

Only a few counts were recorded for this clone. The chain employs TRBV28 and TRBJ2-5; D is unresolved. V dropped 3 bases and J dropped 1 base, with 12 bases sitting between them. CDR1 and CDR2 from the germline V gene are MDHEN and SYDVKM. This CDR3 has 15 residues. The CDR3 DNA reads TGTGCCAGCAGTTTTACGGGCCAGTTCCAAGAGACCCAGTACTTC. It translates to CASSFTGQFQETQYF.

The chain joins TRBV7-9 to TRBJ1-4; TRBD1 agrees at 9 bases. The J segment lost 7 bases and the V segment lost 5 bases, leaving 5 bases of the junction unmatched. There are 14 residues in the CDR3. Per germline, CDR1 SEHNR and CDR2 FQNEAQ (reference sequence). This CDR3 reads CASSVGQGGEKLFF. The CDR3 nucleotides read TGTGCCAGCAGCGTGGGACAGGGCGGTGAAAAACTGTTTTTT.